Given below is one TCR beta chain in context. Its target is not known. CD4+ naive, central memory, regulatory and stem cell-like memory subsets were isolated by sorting on CD45RO/CCR7/CD25/CD127/CD95/CD27. These data come from a study of beta chain features in type 1 diabetes. Study observations and caveats: Type 1 diabetes patients had TCRB CDR3s that were shorter (moderately but significantly so) in all four CD4+ subsets.

CDR3 length: 14 residues. Per germline, CDR1 SNHLY and CDR2 FYNNEI. V dropped 0 bases and J dropped 8 bases, with 12 bases sitting between them. The whole isolated RNA underwent reverse transcription, so sequencing captured expressed TCRB transcripts. Sequencing used immunoSEQ multiplex PCR; TCRdb keeps in-frame clones, though not all of them. The data show about 260,000 clones, about 24% seen once. V and J are TRBV2 and TRBJ2-3; D is possibly TRBD2 (5 bases). This clonotype was obtained from a woman aged 25 to 39 with type 1 diabetes. Source material: naive CD4+ T cells from blood. The CDR3 region is CASSEAAPGSTQYF. In nucleotides, the CDR3 is TGTGCCAGCAGTGAAGCGGCCCCGGGATCTACGCAGTATTTT.